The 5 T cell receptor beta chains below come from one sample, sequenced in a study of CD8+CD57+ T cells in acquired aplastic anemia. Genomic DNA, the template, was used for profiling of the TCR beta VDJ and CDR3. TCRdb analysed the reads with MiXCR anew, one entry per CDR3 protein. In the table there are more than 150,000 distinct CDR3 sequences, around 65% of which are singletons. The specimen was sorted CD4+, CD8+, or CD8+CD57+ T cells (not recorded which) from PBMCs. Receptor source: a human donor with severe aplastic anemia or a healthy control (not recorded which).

The CDR3 DNA reads as TGTGCCAGCAGTTTTCTCAGGGTCCCCGAGCAGTACTTC. Encoded protein: CASSFLRVPEQYF. The chain uses TRBV7-9 and TRBJ2-7; D may be TRBD1 (5 bases). V lost 6 bases to trimming and J lost 6 bases, with 15 bases between them. Germline V gives CDR1 SEHNR, CDR2 FQNEAQ (reference sequence). The CDR3 runs to 13 residues.

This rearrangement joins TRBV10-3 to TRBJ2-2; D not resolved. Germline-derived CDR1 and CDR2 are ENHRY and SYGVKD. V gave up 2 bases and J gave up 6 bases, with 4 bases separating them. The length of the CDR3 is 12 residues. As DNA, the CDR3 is TGTGCCATCAGTGAGCCCCCCGGGGAGCTGTTTTTT. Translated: CAISEPPGELFF.

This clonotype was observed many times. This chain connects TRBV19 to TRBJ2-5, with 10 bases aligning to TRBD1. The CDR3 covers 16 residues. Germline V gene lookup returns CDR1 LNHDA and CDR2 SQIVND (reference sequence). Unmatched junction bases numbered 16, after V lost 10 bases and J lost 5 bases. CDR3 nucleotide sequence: TGTGCCACCCCCCACCGACAGGGGGCGCATGGGGAGACCCAGTACTTC. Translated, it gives CATPHRQGAHGETQYF.

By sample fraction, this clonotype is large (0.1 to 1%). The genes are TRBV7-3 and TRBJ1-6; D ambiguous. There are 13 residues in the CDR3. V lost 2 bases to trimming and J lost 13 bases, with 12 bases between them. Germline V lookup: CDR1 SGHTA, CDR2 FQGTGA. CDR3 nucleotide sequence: TGTGCCAGCAGCTTAGGAGGGTCCGATCCCCTCCACTTT. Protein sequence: CASSLGGSDPLHF.

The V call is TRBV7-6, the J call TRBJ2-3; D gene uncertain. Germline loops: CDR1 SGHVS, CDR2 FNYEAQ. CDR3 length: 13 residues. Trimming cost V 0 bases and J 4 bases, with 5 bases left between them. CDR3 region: CASSLAGSDTQYF. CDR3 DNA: TGTGCCAGCAGCTTAGCGGGGTCAGATACGCAGTATTTT.